The present entry profiles one T cell receptor beta chain with its context. Its specificity is unknown. The germline gene is not matched at one end of the junction; a read error may be the cause. No cell sorting was done before RNA was extracted from the tissue. More than 3 cm separated this lung sample from the edge of the tumor. Donors were chemotherapy-naive, newly diagnosed lung cancer surgical patients in China, August–November 2014. These data come from a study of tumor and adjacent non-tumor tissue in lung cancer. Study-wide background: Samples averaged about 3.8 million productive TCRbeta reads each. Overall study results and limits: Significantly higher TCR diversity was found in tumor than normal lung. Higher tumor TCR diversity was associated with shorter survival.

A modified ARM-PCR protocol with three rounds of nested PCR amplified TCRbeta. MiXCR, run by TCRdb on the multiplex PCR reads, gives a single entry per CDR3 protein. The table has 85,000 to 130,000 distinct CDR3 sequences, around three fifths seen once. The CDR3 is 13 amino acids. The germline V gene encodes CDR1 ENHRY and CDR2 SYGVKD. This sequence was found in a man aged 30 to 45 with non-small cell lung cancer. This chain uses TRBV10-3 with TRBJ2-7; D uncertain. Source material: distant non-tumor lung tissue. DNA for the CDR3: TGTGCCATGAGTGACGGCAGCTTCTACGAGCAGTACTTC. Translating gives CAMSDGSFYEQYF.